The 31 T cell receptor beta chains listed next were all sequenced from one sample in a study of blood T cell repertoires in COVID-19. TCRdb's table, derived via immunoSEQ multiplex PCR, lists solely in-frame clones and lacks some. The sample holds a few hundred thousand clones; less than 90% are singletons and the top ten take over 1.5%. The sequencing sample was made of peripheral blood. These receptors were taken from a man aged 70 or older with acute or convalescent COVID-19.

The V call is TRBV7-8, the J call TRBJ1-1; 9 bases map to TRBD1. With 3 bases clipped from V and 0 bases from J, the junction kept 8 bases outside the gene matches. This CDR3 contains 17 residues. CDR1 and CDR2 (germline): SGHVS, FQNEAQ. CDR3 residues: CASSLGPGTGLNTEAFF. The CDR3 region has the DNA TGTGCCAGCAGCTTGGGCCCCGGGACAGGGCTGAACACTGAAGCTTTCTTT. The full variable domain, its missing parts supplied by reference TRBV7-8 and TRBJ1-1, is GAGVSQSPRYKVAKRGQDVALRCDPISGHVSLFWYQQALGQGPEFLTYFQNEAQLDKSGLPSDRFFAERPEGSVSTLKIQRTQQEDSAVYLCASSLGPGTGLNTEAFFGQGTRLTVV.

The V call is TRBV5-4, the J call TRBJ2-1; D gene ambiguous. This CDR3 is 13 amino acids long. CDR1 is SGHNT and CDR2 is YYREEE in the germline V gene (reference sequence). Trimming took 1 base from V and 8 from J, leaving 10 bases between them. The DNA for the CDR3 is TGTGCCAGCAGCTTGACCTCCGAGGATGAGCAGTTCTTC. This translates into CASSLTSEDEQFF.

V is TRBV18 and J is TRBJ2-7; D unclear. CDR1 and CDR2 from the germline V gene are KGHSH and LQKENI. The CDR3 consists of 14 residues. V was shortened by 6 bases and J by 4 bases, with 16 bases between the two germline ends. The CDR3 region is CASSTGLNEYEQYF. CDR3 nucleotide sequence: TGTGCCAGCTCCACTGGGCTAAACGAATACGAGCAGTACTTC.

This chain links TRBV18 with TRBJ1-2; a weak D match, TRBD1 (6 bases). The germline V and J ends were trimmed by 3 bases and 8 bases, with 16 bases remaining between them. The CDR3 totals 14 residues. Germline CDR1 and CDR2: KGHSH and LQKENI. The CDR3 nucleotides are TGTGCCAGCTCACCGATCCGGGCAGGGGACGGCTACACCTTC. Its protein product is CASSPIRAGDGYTF.

V is TRBV6-2 or TRBV6-3 and J is TRBJ2-7; D call uncertain. This CDR3 contains 16 residues. Trimming left V 0 bases short and J 2 bases short, with 14 bases between. Germline CDR1 MNHEY, CDR2 SVGEGT. The CDR3 bases are TGTGCCAGCAGTTACTCTTATTCCCAACTAACCTACGAGCAGTACTTC. Its protein is CASSYSYSQLTYEQYF.

This chain joins TRBV7-2 and TRBJ2-5; TRBD2 matches at 7 bases. Germline CDR1 SGHTA, CDR2 FQGNSA. The CDR3 runs to 15 residues. The V and J ends lost 5 bases and 8 bases, in that order; junction bases with no gene match: 14. In nucleotides, the CDR3 is TGTGCCAGCAGCCTCGCTCTAGGCGGGAGCACTACCCAGTACTTC. Protein sequence: CASSLALGGSTTQYF.

This clone occurred once. V and J are TRBV5-6 and TRBJ2-7, with D perhaps matching TRBD1 (5 bases). Germline V gene lookup returns CDR1 SGHDT and CDR2 YYEEEE. The V gene lost 0 bases and the J gene lost 2 bases, with 9 bases spanning the gap. The CDR3 loop spans 14 amino acids. The CDR3 region is CASSLGQGPYEQYF. CDR3 in DNA: TGTGCCAGCAGCTTGGGGCAGGGCCCCTACGAGCAGTACTTC.

Comment on this clone: Other DNA sequences from this sample encode an identical CDR3 as well. The genes are TRBV5-1 and TRBJ2-1, with TRBD2 matching 10 bases. Per the germline V gene, CDR1 is SGHRS and CDR2 is YFSETQ. This CDR3 is built from 15 residues. J was trimmed by 4 bases and V by 3 bases; bases with no gene match: 4. CDR3 coding DNA: TGCGCCAGCAGCTCCGGACTAGCGGATTACAATGAGCAGTTCTTC. This gives the protein CASSSGLADYNEQFF.

This chain uses TRBV5-6 with TRBJ2-3, with TRBD1 identical over 7 bases. The V and J ends lost 1 base and 2 bases, in that order; junction bases with no gene match: 7. CDR1 and CDR2 from the germline V gene are SGHDT and YYEEEE. The CDR3 has 16 residues. CDR3 amino acids: CASSLPGTDFTDTQYF. CDR3 bases: TGTGCCAGCAGCTTGCCGGGGACAGACTTCACAGATACGCAGTATTTT.

The genes are TRBV14 and TRBJ2-1; D possibly corresponds to TRBD2 (6 bases). The CDR3 runs to 11 residues. V was shortened by 6 bases and J by 12 bases, with 12 bases between the two germline ends. The V gene's germline CDR1 is SGHDN and CDR2 FVKESK. The CDR3 loop reads CASSTSGRQFF. The CDR3 DNA reads TGTGCCAGCAGTACATCCGGGAGGCAGTTCTTC.

V gene TRBV28 combines with J gene TRBJ2-7; a weak D match, TRBD2 (5 bases). V was cut by 5 bases and J by 6 bases, with 11 bases left in between. Germline V gene lookup returns CDR1 MDHEN and CDR2 SYDVKM. The CDR3 length is 12 residues. The CDR3, as DNA: TGTGCCAGCAGTGACTACTTGGGCGAGCAGTACTTC. It translates to CASSDYLGEQYF.

The chain has TRBV27 and TRBJ1-2; D might be TRBD1 (6 bases). Per the germline V gene, CDR1 is MNHEY and CDR2 is SMNVEV (reference sequence). This CDR3 has 13 amino acids. Between the trimmed V and J ends, which lost 5 bases and 2 bases, there was a span of 9 bases. The CDR3 is CASSGTSNYGYTF. As DNA, the CDR3 is TGTGCCAGCAGTGGGACATCCAACTATGGCTACACCTTC.

This chain joins TRBV18 and TRBJ2-7; 10 bases line up with TRBD2. The V and J ends lost 2 bases and 5 bases, in that order; junction bases with no gene match: 6. Germline CDR1 KGHSH, CDR2 LQKENI. CDR3 size: 15 residues. The CDR3 is CASSPDSGRAHEQYF. In DNA form, the CDR3 reads TGTGCCAGCTCACCAGACAGCGGGAGGGCCCACGAGCAGTACTTC.

The chain carries TRBV19 and TRBJ2-7; 7 bases fit TRBD2. Germline V CDR1 and CDR2: LNHDA, SQIVND (reference sequence). The CDR3 spans 15 residues. Unmatched junction bases numbered 3, after V lost 0 bases and J lost 1 base. Written as DNA, the CDR3 is TGTGCCAGTAGTATAGATCCGGGACTATCCTACGAGCAGTACTTC. Encoded protein: CASSIDPGLSYEQYF. The whole variable domain, filled in from reference TRBV19 and TRBJ2-7, reads DGGITQSPKYLFRKEGQNVTLSCEQNLNHDAMYWYRQDPGQGLRLIYYSQIVNDFQKGDIAEGYSVSREKKESFPLTVTSAQKNPTAFYLCASSIDPGLSYEQYFGPGTRLTVT.

This clone was observed a handful of times. The J gene is TRBJ2-2, the V gene TRBV27; 8 nucleotides line up with TRBD1. With 2 bases clipped from V and 1 base from J, the junction kept 12 bases outside the gene matches. Germline assignment: CDR1 MNHEY and CDR2 SMNVEV (reference sequence). The CDR3 covers 19 residues. CDR3 sequence reads: CASSLRQGAFIRNTGELFF. As DNA, the CDR3 is TGTGCCAGCAGTTTACGGCAGGGGGCTTTTATTCGGAACACCGGGGAGCTGTTTTTT.

The chain combines TRBV6-5 with TRBJ2-7; 7 positions match TRBD2. Germline CDR1 is MNHEY and CDR2 is SVGAGI. The J segment lost 7 bases and the V segment lost 0 bases, leaving 9 bases of the junction unmatched. This CDR3 comprises 15 residues. CDR3 in DNA: TGTGCCAGCAGTTACTCCGGCGGGAGCCATGGGGAGCAGTACTTC. It encodes CASSYSGGSHGEQYF.

The CDR3: CASSSGADQETQYF. CDR3 coding DNA: TGTGCCAGCAGCTCGGGAGCGGACCAAGAGACCCAGTACTTC. The V call is TRBV5-5, the J call TRBJ2-5; maybe TRBD2 (6 bases). The V and J ends lost 3 bases and 0 bases respectively, with 9 bases between them. CDR1 is SGHKS, CDR2 YYEKEE, per germline (reference sequence). The CDR3 runs to 14 residues.

The chain couples TRBV5-1 to TRBJ2-7, with 8 positions matching TRBD2. The CDR3 is 14 amino acids. The germline V gene encodes CDR1 SGHRS and CDR2 YFSETQ. Unmatched junction bases numbered 5, after V lost 5 bases and J lost 1 base. The CDR3 DNA reads as TGCGCCAGCAGGGAGCGGGAGCAGTCCTACGAGCAGTACTTC. This translates into CASREREQSYEQYF.

This clone occurred once. A read error may produce the germline difference seen at one junction end. This rearrangement joins TRBV29-1 to TRBJ1-1, with D unresolved. The germline CDR1 and CDR2 sequences are SQVTM and ANQGSEA. The CDR3 is 11 residues long. CDR3 residues: CSVKEAGEAFF. In DNA, the CDR3 is TGCAGCGTTAAAGAGGCTGGTGAAGCTTTCTTT.

The chain couples TRBV21-1 to TRBJ1-2. TRBV21-1 is a documented pseudogene. CDR3 size: 12 residues. Here the CDR3 reads CASSNPCYGYTF. CDR3 DNA: TGTGCCAGCAGCAACCCCTGCTATGGCTACACCTTC.

The chain is built from TRBV10-3 and TRBJ1-2, with D unclear. This CDR3 has 14 amino acids. The germline gives CDR1 ENHRY, CDR2 SYGVKD. Trimming left V 6 bases short and J 5 bases short, with 16 bases between. DNA of the CDR3: TGTGCCATCAGCCTTGCTCTAGAGGGATATGGCTACACCTTC. It yields the protein CAISLALEGYGYTF.

This chain connects TRBV5-5 to TRBJ1-6; D might be TRBD1 (6 bases). The CDR3 is 15 residues long. Germline V gene lookup returns CDR1 SGHKS and CDR2 YYEKEE (reference sequence). Trimming shortened V by 4 bases and J by 5 bases, and 13 bases separated the two germline ends. Here the CDR3 reads CASSPLGQNNSPLHF. The DNA for the CDR3 is TGTGCCAGCAGCCCCCTGGGACAAAATAATTCACCCCTCCACTTT.

The rearrangement joins TRBV6-2 or TRBV6-3 to TRBJ2-7; possibly TRBD2 for D (6 bases). V was shortened by 6 bases and J by 6 bases, with 21 bases between the two germline ends. The CDR3 sequence is 15 residues long. Per germline, CDR1 MNHEY and CDR2 SVGEGT. The CDR3 loop is CASSPDGSGEREQYF. The CDR3 DNA sequence: TGTGCCAGCAGCCCCGATGGGTCGGGAGAGCGCGAGCAGTACTTC.

CDR3 DNA sequence: TGTGCCAGCAGCCCCGGGACAGGGGATGATGGCTACACCTTC. This sequence encodes CASSPGTGDDGYTF. The chain employs TRBV6-5 and TRBJ1-2; TRBD1 matches at 10 bases. The V gene end was trimmed by 6 bases and the J gene end by 6 bases; junction bases not matched to a gene: 7. There are 14 residues in the CDR3. In germline, CDR1 is MNHEY, CDR2 SVGAGI.

The CDR3 here is CASTQTGANYGYTF. Written as DNA, the CDR3 is TGCGCCAGCACACAGACAGGGGCAAACTATGGCTACACCTTC. The rearrangement uses TRBV5-1 and TRBJ1-2, with 8 bases lining up with TRBD1. V was pared by 6 bases and J by 2 bases, with 6 bases of the junction left unmatched. This CDR3 contains 14 residues. Germline V gene sequence: CDR1 SGHRS, CDR2 YFSETQ.

The rearrangement uses TRBV19 and TRBJ1-1; TRBD1 matches 7 bases. The CDR3 covers 17 residues. Germline loops: CDR1 LNHDA, CDR2 SQIVND (reference sequence). After removal of 4 bases from V and 1 base from J, the junction contained 12 bases not matched to a gene. CDR3 sequence: CASSTLGQVGTNTEAFF. In DNA, the CDR3 is TGTGCCAGTAGTACCTTAGGACAGGTGGGAACGAACACTGAAGCTTTCTTT.

V is TRBV9 and J is TRBJ2-2, with D possibly TRBD2 on 5 matching bases. Trimming removed 0 bases from V and 5 bases from J, with 11 bases in between. Germline CDR1 and CDR2: SGDLS and YYNGEE. The CDR3 covers 15 residues. DNA of the CDR3: TGTGCCAGCAGCGTAGGTCCCGGGGAGACCGGGGAGCTGTTTTTT. Translation: CASSVGPGETGELFF.

This clone has only one observation. This chain connects TRBV11-3 to TRBJ2-1; perhaps TRBD2 as D (5 bases). Trimming shortened V by 3 bases and J by 8 bases, and 11 bases separated the two germline ends. CDR1 SGHNT and CDR2 YENEEA come from the germline V gene. This CDR3 spans 13 amino acids. The CDR3 is CASSFRGNDEQFF. The CDR3 nucleotides read TGTGCCAGCAGCTTTAGAGGGAATGATGAGCAGTTCTTC.

This clone was counted once. The gene calls are TRBV6-5 and TRBJ2-7; 8 bases agree with TRBD2. The CDR3 spans 15 residues. The V gene's germline CDR1 is MNHEY and CDR2 SVGAGI. The trim removed 10 bases at V and 0 bases at J, leaving 11 bases unmatched. Written as DNA, the CDR3 is TGTGCCACTTCGGAGCGGGGGAGGTACTCCTACGAGCAGTACTTC. It encodes CATSERGRYSYEQYF.

The chain has TRBV19 and TRBJ2-2; 14 bases agree with TRBD2. The germline V gene encodes CDR1 LNHDA and CDR2 SQIVND (reference sequence). The CDR3 runs 17 residues. Trimming removed 0 bases from V and 4 bases from J; junction bases left unmatched: 1. DNA of the CDR3: TGTGCCAGTAGTATAGAGACTAGCGGGAGGGCCACCGGGGAGCTGTTTTTT. This translates into CASSIETSGRATGELFF.

This clone was counted only a few times. The chain has TRBV27 and TRBJ2-3; 8 bases line up with TRBD2. The CDR3 loop spans 16 amino acids. Germline lookup yields CDR1 MNHEY and CDR2 SMNVEV (reference sequence). V shed 1 base and J 2 bases; nucleotides not matched to a gene: 5. The CDR3 DNA sequence: TGTGCCAGCAGTTTATGGAGCGGGAGTTTCACAGATACGCAGTATTTT. This encodes CASSLWSGSFTDTQYF.